The entry below gives a single TCR beta chain sequence along with its context. This sample is part of a study of shared clonotypes between healthy human individuals. As for the study in general: Three plates were used per donor for CD4 naive, three for CD4 memory, two for CD8 naive and one for CD8 memory.

Terminally differentiated effector memory CD45RA+ cells were excluded from the naive CD8 cells, which were CD45RO-negative and positively selected for CCR7. Running of the assay took place at deep level. Evenly divided among several immunoSEQ plates was the genomic DNA of each subset. Here immunoSEQ multiplex PCR was the method, and the copy in TCRdb shows in-frame clones only, minus some. The top ten clones hold roughly 24% of a sample with fewer than 800,000 clones, about 92% of them seen once. The germline V gene encodes CDR1 SGHVS and CDR2 FNYEAQ. The length of the CDR3 is 14 residues. V was shortened by 2 bases and J by 8 bases, with 13 bases between the two germline ends.

This chain joins TRBV7-6 and TRBJ2-1; maybe TRBD1 (5 bases). This sequence originates from a man aged 25-40 years in good health. The source material was naive CD8+ T cells sorted from blood. The CDR3 protein is CASSLQGLRYEQFF. The DNA for the CDR3 is TGTGCCAGCAGCTTACAGGGCCTTAGGTATGAGCAGTTCTTC. Combining the CDR3 with reference TRBV7-6 and TRBJ2-1 gives the whole variable domain GAGVSQSPRYKVTKRGQDVALRCDPISGHVSLYWYRQALGQGPEFLTYFNYEAQQDKSGLPNDRFSAERPEGSISTLTIQRTEQRDSAMYRCASSLQGLRYEQFFGPGTRLTVL.